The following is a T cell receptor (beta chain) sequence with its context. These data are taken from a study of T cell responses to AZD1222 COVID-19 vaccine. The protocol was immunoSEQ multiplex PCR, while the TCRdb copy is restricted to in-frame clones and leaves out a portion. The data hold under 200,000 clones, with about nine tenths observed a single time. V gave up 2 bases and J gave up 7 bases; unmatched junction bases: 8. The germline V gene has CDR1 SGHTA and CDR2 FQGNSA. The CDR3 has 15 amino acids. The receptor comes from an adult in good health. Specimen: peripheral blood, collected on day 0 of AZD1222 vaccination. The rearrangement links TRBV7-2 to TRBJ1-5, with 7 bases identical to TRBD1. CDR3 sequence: CASSLFRGQGQPQHF. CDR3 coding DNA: TGTGCCAGCAGCTTATTTAGGGGGCAAGGCCAGCCCCAGCATTTT.